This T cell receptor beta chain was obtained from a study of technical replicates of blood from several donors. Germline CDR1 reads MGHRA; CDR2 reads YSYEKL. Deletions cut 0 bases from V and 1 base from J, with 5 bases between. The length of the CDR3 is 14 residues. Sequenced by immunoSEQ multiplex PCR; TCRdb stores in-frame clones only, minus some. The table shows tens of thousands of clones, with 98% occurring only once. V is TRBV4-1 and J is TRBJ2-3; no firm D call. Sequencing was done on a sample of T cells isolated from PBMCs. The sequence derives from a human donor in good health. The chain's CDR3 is CASSQDGGTDTQYF. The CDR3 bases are TGCGCCAGCAGCCAAGATGGAGGCACAGATACGCAGTATTTT.